This T cell receptor (beta chain) was sequenced for a study of early T cells in non-severe SARS-CoV-2 infection. Study information: Bulk RNA isolated from unsorted whole blood underwent sequencing; chains were not paired.

Each CDR3 protein is one row after TCRdb ran MiXCR on the 5' RACE reads. Of 45,000 to 50,000 distinct CDR3 sequences in the sample, more than 5.5% were seen once. The CDR3 totals 15 residues. The germline V gene encodes CDR1 MNHEY and CDR2 SMNVEV (reference sequence). V lost 4 bases and J lost 0, with 12 bases in between. Source: whole blood, taken at baseline. The chain carries TRBV27 and TRBJ1-2; D may be TRBD1 (6 bases). The sequence was obtained from an adult who was a healthcare worker with PCR-confirmed SARS-CoV-2 infection or an uninfected control (not recorded which). The chain's CDR3 is CASSSGGRTNYGYTF. CDR3 coding DNA: TGTGCCAGCAGTTCCGGGGGCCGTACTAACTATGGCTACACCTTC.